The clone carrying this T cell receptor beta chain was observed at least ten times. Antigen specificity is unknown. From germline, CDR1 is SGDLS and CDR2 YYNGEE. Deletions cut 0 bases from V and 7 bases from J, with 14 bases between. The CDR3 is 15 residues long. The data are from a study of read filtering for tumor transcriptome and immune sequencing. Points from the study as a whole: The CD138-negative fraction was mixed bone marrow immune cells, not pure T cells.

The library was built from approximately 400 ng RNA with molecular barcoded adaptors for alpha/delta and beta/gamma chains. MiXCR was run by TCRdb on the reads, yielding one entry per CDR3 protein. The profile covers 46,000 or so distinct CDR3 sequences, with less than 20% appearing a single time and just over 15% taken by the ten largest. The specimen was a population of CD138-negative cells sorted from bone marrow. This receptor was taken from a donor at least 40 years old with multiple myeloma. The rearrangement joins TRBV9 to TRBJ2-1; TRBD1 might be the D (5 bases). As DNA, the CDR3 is TGTGCCAGCAGCGTAGTGGCAGGGAAAGGGAATGAGCAGTTCTTC. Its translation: CASSVVAGKGNEQFF.